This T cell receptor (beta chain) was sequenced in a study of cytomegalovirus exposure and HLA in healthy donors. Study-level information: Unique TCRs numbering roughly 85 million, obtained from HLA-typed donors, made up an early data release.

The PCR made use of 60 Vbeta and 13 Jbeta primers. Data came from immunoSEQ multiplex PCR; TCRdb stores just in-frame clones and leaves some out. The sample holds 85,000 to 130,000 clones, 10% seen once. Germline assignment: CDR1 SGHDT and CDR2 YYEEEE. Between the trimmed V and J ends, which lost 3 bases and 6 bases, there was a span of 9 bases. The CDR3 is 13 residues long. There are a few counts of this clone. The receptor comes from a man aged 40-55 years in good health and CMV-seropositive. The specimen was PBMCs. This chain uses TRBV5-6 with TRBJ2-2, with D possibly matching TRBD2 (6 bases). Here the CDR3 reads CASSSGTPGELFF. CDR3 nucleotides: TGTGCCAGCAGCTCCGGGACTCCCGGGGAGCTGTTTTTT.